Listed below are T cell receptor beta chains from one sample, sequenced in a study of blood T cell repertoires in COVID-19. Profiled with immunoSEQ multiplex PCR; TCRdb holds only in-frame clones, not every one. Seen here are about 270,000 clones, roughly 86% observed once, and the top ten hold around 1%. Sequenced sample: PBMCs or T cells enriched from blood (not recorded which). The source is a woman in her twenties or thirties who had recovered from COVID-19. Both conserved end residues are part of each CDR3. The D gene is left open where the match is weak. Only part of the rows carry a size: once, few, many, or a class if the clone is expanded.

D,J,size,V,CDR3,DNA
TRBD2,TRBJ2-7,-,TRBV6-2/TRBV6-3,CASSSRGGKSYEQYF,TGTGCCAGCAGTTCGCGGGGGGGAAAGTCCTACGAGCAGTACTTC
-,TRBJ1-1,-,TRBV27,CASSKGRWSTEAFF,TGTGCCAGCAGTAAGGGGCGTTGGAGCACTGAAGCTTTCTTT
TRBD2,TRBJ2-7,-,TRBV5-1,CASSLNRGGVYEQYF,TGCGCCAGCAGCCTCAATCGCGGGGGGGTCTACGAGCAGTACTTC
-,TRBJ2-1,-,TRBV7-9,CASSVTSSGYEQFF,TGTGCCAGCAGCGTAACTAGTAGCGGTTATGAGCAGTTCTTC
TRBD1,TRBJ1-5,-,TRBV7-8,CASSSQGAGNQPQHF,TGTGCCAGCAGCTCCCAGGGGGCGGGCAATCAGCCCCAGCATTTT
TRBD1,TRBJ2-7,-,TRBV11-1,CASSLGTGVSYEQYF,TGTGCCAGCAGCTTAGGGACAGGGGTTTCCTACGAGCAGTACTTC
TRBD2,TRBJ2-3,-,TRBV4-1,CASSQVPAGGPDTQYF,TGCGCCAGCAGCCAAGTGCCAGCGGGGGGGCCGGATACGCAGTATTTT
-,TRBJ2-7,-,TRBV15,CATSREGLTSYEQYF,TGTGCCACCAGCAGGGAGGGACTCACCTCCTACGAGCAGTACTTC
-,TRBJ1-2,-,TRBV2,CASSSRQVGYGYTF,TGTGCCAGCAGTTCCCGACAGGTCGGCTATGGCTACACCTTC
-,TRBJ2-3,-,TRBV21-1,CASSKREGLLTDTQYF,TGTGCCAGCAGCAAAAGGGAGGGACTCCTCACAGATACGCAGTATTTT
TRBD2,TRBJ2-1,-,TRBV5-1,CASSGLAGAPYNEQFF,TGCGCCAGCAGCGGGCTAGCGGGGGCCCCCTACAATGAGCAGTTCTTC
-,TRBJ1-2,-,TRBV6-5,CASSYSEAVYGYTF,TGTGCCAGCAGTTACTCGGAGGCCGTCTATGGCTACACCTTC
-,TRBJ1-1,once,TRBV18,CASSQDRTEAFF,TGTGCCAGCTCACAAGACAGGACTGAAGCTTTCTTT
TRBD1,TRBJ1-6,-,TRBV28,CASSSTGRGGGHRQGGSPLHF,TGTGCCAGCAGTTCGACGGGTCGAGGAGGGGGTCACCGACAGGGGGGATCACCCCTCCACTTT
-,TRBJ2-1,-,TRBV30,CAWSLSYNEQFF,TGTGCCTGGAGTCTCTCCTACAATGAGCAGTTCTTC